Listed here are 4 T cell receptor beta chains from one sample, sequenced in a study of memory CD4+ T cells and cytomegalovirus serostatus. The sort gate was single viable CD3+CD4+CD8-CD45RO+ cells for memory CD4+ T cells. TCRdb keeps only in-frame clones here, not all; method: immunoSEQ multiplex PCR. The data hold 50,000 to 65,000 clones, with roughly three quarters observed a single time. Input material: memory CD4+ T cells from blood. The receptors here all came from an adult in good health and CMV-seronegative.

This clone appeared a few times. V usage is TRBV4-1 and J usage is TRBJ2-5; perhaps TRBD2 as D (5 bases). V dropped 0 bases and J dropped 9 bases, with 17 bases sitting between them. The germline gives CDR1 MGHRA, CDR2 YSYEKL. The CDR3 is 15 residues long. CDR3 residues: CASSQDEERTAPQYF. The CDR3 DNA follows: TGCGCCAGCAGCCAAGATGAGGAGCGGACTGCGCCCCAGTACTTC.

This chain links TRBV20-1 with TRBJ1-5, with 8 bases fitting TRBD1. Germline values: CDR1 DFQATT, CDR2 SNEGSKA (reference sequence). The CDR3 covers 11 residues. CDR3 sequence (DNA): TGCAGGGATACAGGGGGTCAGCCCCAGCATTTT. Its protein product is CRDTGGQPQHF.

V gene TRBV15 combines with J gene TRBJ1-5; 10 nucleotides align to TRBD1. With V trimmed by 0 bases and J by 4 bases, 3 bases remained unmatched. Germline V gene data show CDR1 as LNHNV and CDR2 as YYDKDF (reference sequence). The CDR3 consists of 16 residues. CDR3 in DNA: TGTGCCACCAGCAGAGATCGGGGACAGGGGAATCAGCCCCAGCATTTT. This translates into CATSRDRGQGNQPQHF. The complete variable domain, with remaining parts taken from reference TRBV15 and TRBJ1-5, reads DAMVIQNPRYQVTQFGKPVTLSCSQTLNHNVMYWYQQKSSQAPKLLFHYYDKDFNNEADTPDNFQSRRPNTSFCFLDIRSPGLGDTAMYLCATSRDRGQGNQPQHFGDGTRLSIL.

CDR3 nucleotides: TGCGCCAGCAGTGAGGGGGGAAATTCACCCCTCCACTTT. It yields the protein CASSEGGNSPLHF. The chain combines TRBV10-1 with TRBJ1-6; tentative D call: TRBD1 (5 bases). The CDR3 is made up of 13 amino acids. V lost 2 bases and J 7 bases, leaving 6 bases between the germline ends. Germline-derived CDR1 and CDR2 are WNHNN and SYGVQD (reference sequence).